The T cell receptor beta chain under discussion was sequenced for a study of blood T cell repertoires in COVID-19. On the study more broadly: The United States, Italy and Spain were the sources of the acute and convalescent COVID-19 samples. The analysed material was cDNA or gDNA that came from T cells, B-cell-depleted T cells, or PBMCs.

In the authors' workflow: For nucleated cells, counts were estimated from reference gene primer amplification. TCRdb's table, derived via immunoSEQ multiplex PCR, lists solely in-frame clones and lacks some. D and trimming come from the DNA, and the V and J calls and clone size come from that table. The sample lists about 400,000 clones; roughly 90% were seen once. Living in about two dozen US areas, the participants were between 18 and 89 years of age. Sequencing used PBMCs or T cells enriched from blood (not recorded which). The receptor comes from a woman in her thirties with acute COVID-19.

CDR3 in DNA: TGTGCCAGCTCACCGGACAGGCGTGGCTACACCTTC. Protein sequence: CASSPDRRGYTF. V usage is TRBV18 and J usage is TRBJ1-2; TRBD1 agrees at 7 bases. This CDR3 is built from 12 residues. The trim removed 3 bases at V and 7 bases at J, leaving 2 bases unmatched. Germline assignment: CDR1 KGHSH and CDR2 LQKENI.